The clone carrying this TCR delta chain was picked up a small number of times. TCRdb pairs this DNA with a much larger clone's protein that differs at residue 19, likely a read error; the protein shown was translated from the DNA. With V trimmed by 3 bases and J by 0 bases, 32 bases remained unmatched. This CDR3 comprises 26 residues. Germline lookup yields CDR1 TSWWSYY and CDR2 QGS. Vgamma9/Vdelta2+ and Vdelta2-negative gammadelta T cells were flow-sorted from PBMC for bulk sequencing. This entry comes from a study of γδ T cells in repeated Plasmodium falciparum infection. Looking at the study overall: Donors were malaria-exposed Malian children or age- and gender-matched Australian children. Malaria-naive adults were infected with P. falciparum NF54 four times over around 600 days. Sampling occurred at baseline, pre-infection for selected infections, and 21 days post-infection.

TCRdb re-processed the multiplex PCR reads via CATT. The table includes roughly 93,000 delta-chain clones, over 0.9% detected once. The sample taken for sequencing was gamma-delta T cells from blood. The chain recombines TRDV1 with TRDJ1, with 12 bases that match TRDD3. TCRdb is silent on the J gene; assignment here came from matching the DNA to germline. This sequence originates from a pool of human donors (malaria-infected and uninfected, not separated). The CDR3 spells CALGDGLPPQYWGIPSSPSYTDKLIF. In nucleotides, the CDR3 is TGTGCTCTTGGGGATGGCCTTCCTCCACAGTACTGGGGGATACCAAGTTCCCCATCGTACACCGATAAACTCATCTTT.